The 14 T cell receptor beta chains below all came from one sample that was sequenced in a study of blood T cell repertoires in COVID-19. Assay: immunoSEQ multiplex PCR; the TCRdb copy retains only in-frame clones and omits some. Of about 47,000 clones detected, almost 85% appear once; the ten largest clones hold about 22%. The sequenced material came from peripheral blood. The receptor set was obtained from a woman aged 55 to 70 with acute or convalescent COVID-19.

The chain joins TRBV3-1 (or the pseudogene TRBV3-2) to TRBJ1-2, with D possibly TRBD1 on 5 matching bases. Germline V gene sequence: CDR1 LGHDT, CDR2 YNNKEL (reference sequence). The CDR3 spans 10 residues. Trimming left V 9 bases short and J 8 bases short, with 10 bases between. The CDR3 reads CARKGAGYTF. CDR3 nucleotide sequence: TGTGCCAGAAAAGGGGCGGGCTACACCTTC.

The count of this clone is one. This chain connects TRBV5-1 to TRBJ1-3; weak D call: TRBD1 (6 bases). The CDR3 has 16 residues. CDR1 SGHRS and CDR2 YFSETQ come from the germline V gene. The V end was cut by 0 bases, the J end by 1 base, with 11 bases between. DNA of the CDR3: TGCGCCAGCAGCTTGGGCAGGGGTTTATCTGGAAACACCATATATTTT. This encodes CASSLGRGLSGNTIYF.

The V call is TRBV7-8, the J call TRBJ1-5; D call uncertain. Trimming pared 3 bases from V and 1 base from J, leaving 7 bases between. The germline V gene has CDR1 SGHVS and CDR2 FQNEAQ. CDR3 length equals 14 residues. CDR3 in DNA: TGTGCCAGCAGCTTCCCCCAGAGCAATCAGCCCCAGCATTTT. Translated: CASSFPQSNQPQHF.

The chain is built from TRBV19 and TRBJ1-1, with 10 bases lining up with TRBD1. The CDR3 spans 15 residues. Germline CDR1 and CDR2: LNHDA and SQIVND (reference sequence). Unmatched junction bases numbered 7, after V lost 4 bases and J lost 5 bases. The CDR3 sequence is CASSSWGQGTTEAFF. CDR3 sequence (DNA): TGTGCCAGTAGTAGTTGGGGACAGGGGACGACTGAAGCTTTCTTT.

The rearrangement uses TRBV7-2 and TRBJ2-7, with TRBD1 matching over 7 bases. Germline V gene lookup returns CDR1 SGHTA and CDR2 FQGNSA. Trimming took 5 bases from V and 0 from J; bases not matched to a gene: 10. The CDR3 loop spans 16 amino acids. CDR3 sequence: CASSIWTGQNSYEQYF. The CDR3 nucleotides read TGTGCCAGCAGCATTTGGACAGGCCAAAACTCCTACGAGCAGTACTTC.

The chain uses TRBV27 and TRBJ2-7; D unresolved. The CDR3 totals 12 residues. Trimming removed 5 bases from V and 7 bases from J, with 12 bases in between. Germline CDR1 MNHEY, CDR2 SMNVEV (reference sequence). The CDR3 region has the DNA TGTGCCAGCAGTCGACTTGCTGAGGAGCAGTACTTC. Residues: CASSRLAEEQYF.

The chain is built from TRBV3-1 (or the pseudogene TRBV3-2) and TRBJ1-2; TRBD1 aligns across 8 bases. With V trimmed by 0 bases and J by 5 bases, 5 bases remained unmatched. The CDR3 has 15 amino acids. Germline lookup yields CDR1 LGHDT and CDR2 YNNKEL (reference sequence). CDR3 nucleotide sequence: TGTGCCAGCAGCCAAGATAGACAGGGGCGGTATGGCTACACCTTC. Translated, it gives CASSQDRQGRYGYTF.

The CDR3 region has the DNA TGTGCCAGCGGAAGACAGGGATCCTACGAGCAGTACTTC. This sequence encodes CASGRQGSYEQYF. The chain is built from TRBV2 and TRBJ2-7, with TRBD1 matching 7 bases. CDR1 is SNHLY, CDR2 FYNNEI, per germline. This CDR3 contains 13 residues. With V trimmed by 8 bases and J by 1 base, 5 bases remained unmatched.

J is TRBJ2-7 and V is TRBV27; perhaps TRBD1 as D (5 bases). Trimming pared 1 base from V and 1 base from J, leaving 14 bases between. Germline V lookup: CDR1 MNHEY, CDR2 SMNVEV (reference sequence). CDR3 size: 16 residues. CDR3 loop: CASSLFGGRASYEQYF. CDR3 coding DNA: TGTGCCAGCAGTTTATTTGGCGGCAGGGCTTCCTACGAGCAGTACTTC.

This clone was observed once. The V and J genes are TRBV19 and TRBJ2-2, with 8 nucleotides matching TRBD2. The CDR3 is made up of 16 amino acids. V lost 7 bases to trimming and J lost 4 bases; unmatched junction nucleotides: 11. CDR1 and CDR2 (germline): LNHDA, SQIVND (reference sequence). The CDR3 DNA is TGTGCCAGTACCCCTCGGGGGGGGGACCCCACCGGGGAGCTGTTTTTT. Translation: CASTPRGGDPTGELFF. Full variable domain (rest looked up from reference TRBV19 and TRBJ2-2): DGGITQSPKYLFRKEGQNVTLSCEQNLNHDAMYWYRQDPGQGLRLIYYSQIVNDFQKGDIAEGYSVSREKKESFPLTVTSAQKNPTAFYLCASTPRGGDPTGELFFGEGSRLTVL.

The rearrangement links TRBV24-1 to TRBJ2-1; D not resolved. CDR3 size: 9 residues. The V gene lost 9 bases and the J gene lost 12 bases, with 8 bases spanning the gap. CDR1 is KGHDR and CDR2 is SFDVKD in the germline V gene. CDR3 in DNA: TGTGCCACCCCCAGAGGGCAGTTCTTC. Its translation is CATPRGQFF.

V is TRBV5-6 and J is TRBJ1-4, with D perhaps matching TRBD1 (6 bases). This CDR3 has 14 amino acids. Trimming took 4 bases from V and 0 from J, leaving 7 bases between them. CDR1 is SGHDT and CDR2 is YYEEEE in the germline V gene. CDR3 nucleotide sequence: TGTGCCAGCAGCGCAGGGGCAACTAATGAAAAACTGTTTTTT. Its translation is CASSAGATNEKLFF.

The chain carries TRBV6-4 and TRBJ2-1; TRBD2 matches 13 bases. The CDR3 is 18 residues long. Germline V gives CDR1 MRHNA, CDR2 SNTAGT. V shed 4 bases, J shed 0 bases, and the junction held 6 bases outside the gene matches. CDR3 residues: CASSAGLAGLSSYNEQFF. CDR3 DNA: TGTGCCAGCAGTGCGGGACTAGCGGGACTGAGCTCCTACAATGAGCAGTTCTTC.

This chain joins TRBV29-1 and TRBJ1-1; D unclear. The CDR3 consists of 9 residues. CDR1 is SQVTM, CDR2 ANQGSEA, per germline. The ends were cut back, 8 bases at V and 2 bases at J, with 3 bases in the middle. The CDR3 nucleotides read TGCAGCACAAACACTGAAGCTTTCTTT. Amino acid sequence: CSTNTEAFF.